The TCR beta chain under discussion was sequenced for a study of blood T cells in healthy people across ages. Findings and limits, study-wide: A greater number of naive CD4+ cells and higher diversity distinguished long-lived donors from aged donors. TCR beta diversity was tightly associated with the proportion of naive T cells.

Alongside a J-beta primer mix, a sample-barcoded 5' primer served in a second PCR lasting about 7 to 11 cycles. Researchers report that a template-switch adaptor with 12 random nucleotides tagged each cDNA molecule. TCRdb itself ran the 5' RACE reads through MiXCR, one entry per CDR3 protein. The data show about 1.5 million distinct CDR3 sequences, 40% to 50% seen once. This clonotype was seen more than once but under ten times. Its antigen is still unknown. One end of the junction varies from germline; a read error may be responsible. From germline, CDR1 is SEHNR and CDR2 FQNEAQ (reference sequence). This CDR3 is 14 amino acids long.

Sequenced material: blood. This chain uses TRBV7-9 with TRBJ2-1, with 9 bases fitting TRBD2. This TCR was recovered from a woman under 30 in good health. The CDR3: CASSLAGAKKEQFF. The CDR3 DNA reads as TGTGCCAGCAGTTTAGCGGGAGCTAAAAAGGAGCAGTTCTTC.